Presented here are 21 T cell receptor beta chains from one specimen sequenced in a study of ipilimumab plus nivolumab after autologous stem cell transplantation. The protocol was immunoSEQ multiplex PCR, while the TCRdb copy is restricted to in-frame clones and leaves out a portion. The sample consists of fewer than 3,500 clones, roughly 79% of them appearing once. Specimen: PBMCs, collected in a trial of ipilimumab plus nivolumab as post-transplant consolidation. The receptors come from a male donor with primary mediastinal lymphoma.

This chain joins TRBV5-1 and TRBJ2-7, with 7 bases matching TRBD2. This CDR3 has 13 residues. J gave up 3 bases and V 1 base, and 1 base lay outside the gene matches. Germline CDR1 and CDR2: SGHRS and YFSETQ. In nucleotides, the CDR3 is TGCGCCAGCAGCTTGAGGGAGGGCTACGAGCAGTACTTC. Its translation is CASSLREGYEQYF.

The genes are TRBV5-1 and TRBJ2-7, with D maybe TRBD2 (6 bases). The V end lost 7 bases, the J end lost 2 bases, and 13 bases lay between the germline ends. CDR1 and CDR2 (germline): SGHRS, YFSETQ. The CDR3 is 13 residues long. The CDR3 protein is CASVGTETYEQYF. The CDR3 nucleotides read TGCGCCAGCGTAGGGACTGAAACCTACGAGCAGTACTTC.

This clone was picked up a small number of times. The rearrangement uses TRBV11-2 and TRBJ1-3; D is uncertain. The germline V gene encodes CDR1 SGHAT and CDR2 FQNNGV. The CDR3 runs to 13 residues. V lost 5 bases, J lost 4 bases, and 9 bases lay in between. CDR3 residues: CASSLSWGNTIYF. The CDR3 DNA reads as TGTGCCAGCAGCCTCTCGTGGGGAAACACCATATATTTT.

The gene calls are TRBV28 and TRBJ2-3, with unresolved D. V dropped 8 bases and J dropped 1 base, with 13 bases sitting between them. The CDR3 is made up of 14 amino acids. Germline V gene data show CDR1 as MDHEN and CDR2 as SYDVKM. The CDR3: CASGQAQRTDTQYF. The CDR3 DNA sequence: TGTGCCAGCGGCCAGGCCCAACGCACAGATACGCAGTATTTT.

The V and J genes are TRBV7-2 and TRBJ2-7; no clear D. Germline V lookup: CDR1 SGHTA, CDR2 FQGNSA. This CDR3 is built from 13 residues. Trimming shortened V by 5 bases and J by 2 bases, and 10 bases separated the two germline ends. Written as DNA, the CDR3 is TGTGCCAGCAGCCCCCGACTCACCTACGAGCAGTACTTC. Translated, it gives CASSPRLTYEQYF. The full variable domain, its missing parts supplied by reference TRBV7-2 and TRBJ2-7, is GAGVSQSPSNKVTEKGKDVELRCDPISGHTALYWYRQSLGQGLEFLIYFQGNSAPDKSGLPSDRFSAERTGGSVSTLTIQRTQQEDSAVYLCASSPRLTYEQYFGPGTRLTVT.

Here the CDR3 DNA reads TGTGCCAGCACCCGCGGTGATGACTATAATTCACCCCTCCACTTT. It is translated as CASTRGDDYNSPLHF. V is TRBV5-4 and J is TRBJ1-6; no definite D call. The germline CDR1 and CDR2 sequences are SGHNT and YYREEE (reference sequence). V lost 6 bases and J lost 3, with 13 bases in between. CDR3 length equals 15 residues.

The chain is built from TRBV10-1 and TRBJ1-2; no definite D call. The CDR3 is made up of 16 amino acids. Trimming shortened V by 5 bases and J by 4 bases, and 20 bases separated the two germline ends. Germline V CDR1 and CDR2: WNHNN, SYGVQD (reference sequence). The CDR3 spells CASSRKVIAKTYGYTF. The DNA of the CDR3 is TGCGCCAGCAGTAGGAAGGTAATCGCAAAGACCTATGGCTACACCTTC.

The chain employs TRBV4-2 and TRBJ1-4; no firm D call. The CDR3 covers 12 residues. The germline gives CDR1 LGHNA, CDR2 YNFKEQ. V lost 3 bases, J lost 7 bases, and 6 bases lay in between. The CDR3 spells CASSHLGEKLFF. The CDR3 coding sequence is TGTGCCAGCAGCCACCTCGGTGAAAAACTGTTTTTT.

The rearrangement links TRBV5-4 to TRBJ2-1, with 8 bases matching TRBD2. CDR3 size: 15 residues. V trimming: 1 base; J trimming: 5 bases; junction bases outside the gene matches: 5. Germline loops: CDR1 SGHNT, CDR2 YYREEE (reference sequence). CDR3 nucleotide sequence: TGTGCCAGCAGCTTGTCTGGCGGGAGGCACAATGAGCAGTTCTTC. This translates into CASSLSGGRHNEQFF. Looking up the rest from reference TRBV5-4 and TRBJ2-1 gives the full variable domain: ETGVTQSPTHLIKTRGQQVTLRCSSQSGHNTVSWYQQALGQGPQFIFQYYREEENGRGNFPPRFSGLQFPNYSSELNVNALELDDSALYLCASSLSGGRHNEQFFGPGTRLTVL.

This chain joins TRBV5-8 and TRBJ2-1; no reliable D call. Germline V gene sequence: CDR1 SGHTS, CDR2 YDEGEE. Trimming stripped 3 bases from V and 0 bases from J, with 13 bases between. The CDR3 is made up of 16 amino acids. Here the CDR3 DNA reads TGTGCCAGCAGCTCCATAGTGGTGAGCTCCTACAATGAGCAGTTCTTC. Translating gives CASSSIVVSSYNEQFF.

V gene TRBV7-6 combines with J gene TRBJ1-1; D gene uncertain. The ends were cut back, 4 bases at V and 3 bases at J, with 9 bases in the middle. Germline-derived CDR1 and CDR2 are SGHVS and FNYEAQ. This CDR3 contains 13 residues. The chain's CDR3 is CASSSQRDTEAFF. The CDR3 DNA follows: TGTGCCAGCAGCTCACAGAGAGACACTGAAGCTTTCTTT.

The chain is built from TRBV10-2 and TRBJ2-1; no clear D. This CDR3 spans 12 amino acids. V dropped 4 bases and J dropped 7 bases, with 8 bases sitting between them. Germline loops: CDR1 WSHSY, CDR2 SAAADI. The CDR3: CASSVDRNEQFF. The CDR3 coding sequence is TGCGCCAGCAGTGTGGACCGGAATGAGCAGTTCTTC.

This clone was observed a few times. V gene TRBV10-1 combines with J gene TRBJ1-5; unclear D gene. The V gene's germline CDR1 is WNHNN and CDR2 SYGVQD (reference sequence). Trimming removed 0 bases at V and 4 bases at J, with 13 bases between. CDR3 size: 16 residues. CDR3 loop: CASSESLTTRNQPQHF. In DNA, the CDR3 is TGCGCCAGCAGTGAGTCTCTCACAACCCGAAATCAGCCCCAGCATTTT.

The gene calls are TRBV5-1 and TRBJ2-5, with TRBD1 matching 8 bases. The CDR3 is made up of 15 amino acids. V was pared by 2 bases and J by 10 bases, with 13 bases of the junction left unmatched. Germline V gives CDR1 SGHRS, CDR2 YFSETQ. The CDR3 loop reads CASSLVTGAPGGQYF. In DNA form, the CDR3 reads TGCGCCAGCAGCTTAGTGACAGGGGCCCCCGGGGGCCAGTACTTC.

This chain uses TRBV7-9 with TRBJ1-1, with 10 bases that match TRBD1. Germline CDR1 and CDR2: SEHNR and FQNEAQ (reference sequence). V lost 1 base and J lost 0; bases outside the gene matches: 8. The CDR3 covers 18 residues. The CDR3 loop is CASSLGRGQGTMNTEAFF. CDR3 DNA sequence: TGTGCCAGCAGCTTAGGCCGGGGACAGGGGACCATGAACACTGAAGCTTTCTTT. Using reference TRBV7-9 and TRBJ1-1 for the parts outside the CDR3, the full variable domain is DTGVSQNPRHKITKRGQNVTFRCDPISEHNRLYWYRQTLGQGPEFLTYFQNEAQLEKSRLLSDRFSAERPKGSFSTLEIQRTEQGDSAMYLCASSLGRGQGTMNTEAFFGQGTRLTVV.

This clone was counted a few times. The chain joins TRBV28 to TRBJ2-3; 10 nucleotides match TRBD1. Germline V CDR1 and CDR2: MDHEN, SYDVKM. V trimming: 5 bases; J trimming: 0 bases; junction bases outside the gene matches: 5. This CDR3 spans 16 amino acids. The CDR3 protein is CASSLRQGASTDTQYF. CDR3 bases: TGTGCCAGCAGTCTCAGACAGGGGGCGAGCACAGATACGCAGTATTTT.

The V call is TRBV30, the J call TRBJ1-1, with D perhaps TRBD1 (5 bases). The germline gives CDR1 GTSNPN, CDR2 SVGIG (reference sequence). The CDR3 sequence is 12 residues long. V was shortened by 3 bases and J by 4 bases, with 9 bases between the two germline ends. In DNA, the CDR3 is TGTGCCTGGAGCGACCAGGGCACTGAAGCTTTCTTT. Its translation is CAWSDQGTEAFF.

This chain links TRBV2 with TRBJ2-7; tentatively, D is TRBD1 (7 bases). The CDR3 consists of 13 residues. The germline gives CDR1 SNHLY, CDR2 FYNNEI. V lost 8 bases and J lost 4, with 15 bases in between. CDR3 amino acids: CASQGGQIYEQYF. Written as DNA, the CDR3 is TGTGCCAGCCAGGGGGGCCAAATTTACGAGCAGTACTTC.

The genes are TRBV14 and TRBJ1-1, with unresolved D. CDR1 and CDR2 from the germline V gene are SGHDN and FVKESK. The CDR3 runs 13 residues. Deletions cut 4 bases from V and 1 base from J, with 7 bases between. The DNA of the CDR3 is TGTGCCAGCAGCCCGCGGCGGAACACTGAAGCTTTCTTT. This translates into CASSPRRNTEAFF.

The CDR3: CASSIEGTGARNTEAFF. CDR3 DNA sequence: TGTGCCAGTAGTATAGAAGGGACAGGGGCCCGGAACACTGAAGCTTTCTTT. V gene TRBV19 combines with J gene TRBJ1-1; 10 nucleotides align to TRBD1. Trimming removed 0 bases from V and 1 base from J; junction bases left unmatched: 5. The germline gives CDR1 LNHDA, CDR2 SQIVND (reference sequence). The CDR3 runs to 17 residues. Full variable domain (rest looked up from reference TRBV19 and TRBJ1-1): DGGITQSPKYLFRKEGQNVTLSCEQNLNHDAMYWYRQDPGQGLRLIYYSQIVNDFQKGDIAEGYSVSREKKESFPLTVTSAQKNPTAFYLCASSIEGTGARNTEAFFGQGTRLTVV.

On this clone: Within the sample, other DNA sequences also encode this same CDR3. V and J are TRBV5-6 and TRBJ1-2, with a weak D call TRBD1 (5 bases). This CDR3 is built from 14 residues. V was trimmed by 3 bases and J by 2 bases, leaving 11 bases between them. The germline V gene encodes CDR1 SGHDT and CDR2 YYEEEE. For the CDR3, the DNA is TGTGCCAGCAGCTCTGGACAAGCAAACTATGGCTACACCTTC. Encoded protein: CASSSGQANYGYTF.